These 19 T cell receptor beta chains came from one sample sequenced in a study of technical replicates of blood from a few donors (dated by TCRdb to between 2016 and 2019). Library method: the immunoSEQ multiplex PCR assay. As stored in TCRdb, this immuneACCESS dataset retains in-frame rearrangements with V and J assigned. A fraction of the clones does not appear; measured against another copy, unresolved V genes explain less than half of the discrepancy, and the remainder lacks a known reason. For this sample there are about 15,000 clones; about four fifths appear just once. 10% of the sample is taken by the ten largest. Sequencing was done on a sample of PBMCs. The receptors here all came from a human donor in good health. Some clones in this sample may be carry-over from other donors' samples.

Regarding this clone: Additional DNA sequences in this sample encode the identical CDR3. The chain's CDR3 is CASSASGGYNEQFF. The CDR3 coding sequence is TGCGCCAGCAGCGCTAGCGGGGGGTACAATGAGCAGTTCTTC. J is TRBJ2-1 and V is TRBV5-1; 11 bases match TRBD2. Germline V gene data show CDR1 as SGHRS and CDR2 as YFSETQ. The length of the CDR3 is 14 residues. V lost 4 bases, J lost 4 bases, and 1 base stayed unmatched.

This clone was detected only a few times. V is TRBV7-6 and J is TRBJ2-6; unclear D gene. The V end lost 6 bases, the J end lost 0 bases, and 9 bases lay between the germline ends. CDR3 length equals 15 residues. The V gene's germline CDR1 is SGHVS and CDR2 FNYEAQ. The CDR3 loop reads CASSIQNSGANVLTF. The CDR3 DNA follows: TGTGCCAGCAGTATACAGAACTCTGGGGCCAACGTCCTGACTTTC.

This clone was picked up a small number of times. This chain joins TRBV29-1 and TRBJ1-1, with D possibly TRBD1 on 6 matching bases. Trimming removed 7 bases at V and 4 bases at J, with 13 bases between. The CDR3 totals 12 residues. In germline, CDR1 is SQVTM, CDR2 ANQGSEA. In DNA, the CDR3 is TGCAGCGCTCGCAGGGGTAGCACTGAAGCTTTCTTT. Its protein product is CSARRGSTEAFF.

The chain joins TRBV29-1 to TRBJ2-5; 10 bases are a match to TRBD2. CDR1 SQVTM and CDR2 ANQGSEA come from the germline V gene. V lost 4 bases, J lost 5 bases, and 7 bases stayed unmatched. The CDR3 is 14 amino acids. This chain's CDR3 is CSVASGSGSETQYF. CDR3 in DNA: TGCAGCGTTGCTAGCGGGAGTGGGAGTGAGACCCAGTACTTC.

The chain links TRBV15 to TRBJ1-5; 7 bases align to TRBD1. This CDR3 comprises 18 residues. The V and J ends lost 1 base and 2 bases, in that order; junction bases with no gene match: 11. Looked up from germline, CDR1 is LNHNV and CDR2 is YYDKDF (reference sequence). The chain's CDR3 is CATSRATGWYMGNQPQHF. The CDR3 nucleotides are TGTGCCACCAGCAGAGCGACAGGGTGGTATATGGGCAATCAGCCCCAGCATTTT.

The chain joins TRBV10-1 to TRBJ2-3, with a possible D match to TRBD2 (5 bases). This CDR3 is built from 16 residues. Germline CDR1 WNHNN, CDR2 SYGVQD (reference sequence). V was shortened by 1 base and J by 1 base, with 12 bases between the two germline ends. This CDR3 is CASSELIELGTDTQYF. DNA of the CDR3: TGCGCCAGCAGTGAGTTAATCGAACTAGGCACAGATACGCAGTATTTT.

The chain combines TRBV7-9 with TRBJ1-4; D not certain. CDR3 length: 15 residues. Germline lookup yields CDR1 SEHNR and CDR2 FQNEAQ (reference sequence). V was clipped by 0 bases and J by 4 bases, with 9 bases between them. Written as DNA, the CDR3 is TGTGCCAGCAGCTTAGCGCAGCAGGTTAATGAAAAACTGTTTTTT. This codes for CASSLAQQVNEKLFF.

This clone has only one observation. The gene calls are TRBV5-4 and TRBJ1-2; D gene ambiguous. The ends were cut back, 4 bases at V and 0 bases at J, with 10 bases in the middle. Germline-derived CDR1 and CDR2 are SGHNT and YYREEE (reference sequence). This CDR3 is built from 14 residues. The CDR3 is CASSPSGANYGYTF. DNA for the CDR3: TGTGCCAGCAGCCCCAGCGGAGCTAACTATGGCTACACCTTC.

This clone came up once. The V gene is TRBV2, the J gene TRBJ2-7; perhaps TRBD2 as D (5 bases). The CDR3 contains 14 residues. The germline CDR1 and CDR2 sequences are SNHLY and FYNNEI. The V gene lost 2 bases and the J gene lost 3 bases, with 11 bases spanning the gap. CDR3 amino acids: CASSELLDYYEQYF. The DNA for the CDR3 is TGTGCCAGCAGTGAACTGCTAGACTACTACGAGCAGTACTTC.

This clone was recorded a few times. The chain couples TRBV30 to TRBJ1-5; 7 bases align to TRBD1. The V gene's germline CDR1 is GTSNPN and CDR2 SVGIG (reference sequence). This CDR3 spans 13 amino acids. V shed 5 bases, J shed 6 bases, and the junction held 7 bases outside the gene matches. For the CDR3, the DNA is TGTGCCTGGGACCGAGGGGGCGGTCAGCCCCAGCATTTT. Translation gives CAWDRGGGQPQHF. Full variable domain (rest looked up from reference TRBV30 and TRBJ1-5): SQTIHQWPATLVQPVGSPLSLECTVEGTSNPNLYWYRQAAGRGLQLLFYSVGIGQISSEVPQNLSASRPQDRQFILSSKKLLLSDSGFYLCAWDRGGGQPQHFGDGTRLSIL.

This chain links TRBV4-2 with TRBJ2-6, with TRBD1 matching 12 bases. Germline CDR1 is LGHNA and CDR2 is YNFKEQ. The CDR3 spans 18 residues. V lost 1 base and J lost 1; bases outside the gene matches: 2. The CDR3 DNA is TGTGCCAGCAGCCAAGCGGGACAGGGGGCATCTGGGGCCAACGTCCTGACTTTC. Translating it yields CASSQAGQGASGANVLTF.

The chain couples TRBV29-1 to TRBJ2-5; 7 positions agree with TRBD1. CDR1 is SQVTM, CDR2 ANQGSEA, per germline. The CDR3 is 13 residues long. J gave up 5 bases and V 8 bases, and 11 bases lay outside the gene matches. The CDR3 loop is CSLETDREETQYF. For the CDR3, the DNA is TGCAGCTTAGAGACCGACAGGGAGGAGACCCAGTACTTC. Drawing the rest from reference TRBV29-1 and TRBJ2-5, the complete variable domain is SAVISQKPSRDICQRGTSLTIQCQVDSQVTMMFWYRQQPGQSLTLIATANQGSEATYESGFVIDKFPISRPNLTFSTLTVSNMSPEDSSIYLCSLETDREETQYFGPGTRLLVL.

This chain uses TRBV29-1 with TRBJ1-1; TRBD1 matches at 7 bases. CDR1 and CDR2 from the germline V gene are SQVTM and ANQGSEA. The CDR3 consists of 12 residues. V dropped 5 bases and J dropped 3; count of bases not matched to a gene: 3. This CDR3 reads CSVNTGDTEAFF. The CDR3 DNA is TGCAGCGTTAATACAGGGGACACTGAAGCTTTCTTT. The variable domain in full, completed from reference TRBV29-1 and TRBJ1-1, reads SAVISQKPSRDICQRGTSLTIQCQVDSQVTMMFWYRQQPGQSLTLIATANQGSEATYESGFVIDKFPISRPNLTFSTLTVSNMSPEDSSIYLCSVNTGDTEAFFGQGTRLTVV.

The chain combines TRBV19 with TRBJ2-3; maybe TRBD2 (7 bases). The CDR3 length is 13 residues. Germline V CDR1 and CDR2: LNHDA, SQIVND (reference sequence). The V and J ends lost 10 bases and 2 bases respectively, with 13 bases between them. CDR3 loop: CATRGGYTDTQYF. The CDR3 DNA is TGTGCCACGAGGGGGGGGTACACAGATACGCAGTATTTT.

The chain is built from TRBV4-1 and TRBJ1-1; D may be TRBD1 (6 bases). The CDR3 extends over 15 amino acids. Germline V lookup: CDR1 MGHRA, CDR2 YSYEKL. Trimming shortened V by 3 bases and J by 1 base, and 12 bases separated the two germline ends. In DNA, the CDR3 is TGCGCCAGCAGCCATCCCAGGGGCGCGAACACTGAAGCTTTCTTT. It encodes CASSHPRGANTEAFF.

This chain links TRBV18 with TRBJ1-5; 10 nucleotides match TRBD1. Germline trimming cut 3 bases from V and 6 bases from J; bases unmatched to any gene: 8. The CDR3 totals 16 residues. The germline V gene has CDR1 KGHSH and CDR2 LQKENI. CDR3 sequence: CASSPTTGGKGQPQHF. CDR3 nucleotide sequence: TGTGCCAGCTCACCGACGACAGGGGGCAAGGGTCAGCCCCAGCATTTT.

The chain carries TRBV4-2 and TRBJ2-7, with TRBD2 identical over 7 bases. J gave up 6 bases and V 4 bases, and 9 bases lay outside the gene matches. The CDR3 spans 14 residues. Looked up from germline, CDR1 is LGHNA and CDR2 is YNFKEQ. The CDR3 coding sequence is TGTGCCAGCAGCCCCCCCAGGGCTAGCGGCGAGCAGTACTTC. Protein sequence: CASSPPRASGEQYF.

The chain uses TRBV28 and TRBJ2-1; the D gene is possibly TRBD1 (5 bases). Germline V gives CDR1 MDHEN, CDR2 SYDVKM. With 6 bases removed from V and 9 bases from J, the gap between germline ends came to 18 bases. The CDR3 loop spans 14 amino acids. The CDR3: CASRGNQGRLEQFF. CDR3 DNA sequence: TGTGCCAGCAGGGGAAACCAGGGAAGGCTTGAGCAGTTCTTC.

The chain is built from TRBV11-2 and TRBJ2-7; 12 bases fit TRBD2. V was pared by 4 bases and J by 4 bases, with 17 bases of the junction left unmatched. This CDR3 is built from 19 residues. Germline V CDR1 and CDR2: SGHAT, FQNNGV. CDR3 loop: CASSSLRASGRALPYEQYF. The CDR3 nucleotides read TGTGCCAGCAGCTCCCTTCGGGCTAGCGGGAGGGCCTTACCGTACGAGCAGTACTTC.